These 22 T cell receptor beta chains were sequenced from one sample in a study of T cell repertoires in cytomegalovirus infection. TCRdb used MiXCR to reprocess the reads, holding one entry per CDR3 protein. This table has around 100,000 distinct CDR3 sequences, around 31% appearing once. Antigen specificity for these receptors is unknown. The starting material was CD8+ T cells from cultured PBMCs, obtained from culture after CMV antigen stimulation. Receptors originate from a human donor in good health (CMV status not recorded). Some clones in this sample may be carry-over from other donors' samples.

CDR3: CASRAGTGGWNEQFF. The DNA of the CDR3 is TGTGCCAGCAGGGCAGGGACAGGGGGATGGAATGAGCAGTTCTTC. The V call is TRBV2, the J call TRBJ2-1; 11 bases fit TRBD1. The germline V gene encodes CDR1 SNHLY and CDR2 FYNNEI. The V and J ends lost 6 bases and 7 bases, in that order; junction bases with no gene match: 8. This CDR3 is 15 amino acids long. The full variable domain, with the rest looked up from reference TRBV2 and TRBJ2-1, is EPEVTQTPSHQVTQMGQEVILRCVPISNHLYFYWYRQILGQKVEFLVSFYNNEISEKSEIFDDQFSVERPDGSNFTLKIRSTKLEDSAMYFCASRAGTGGWNEQFFGPGTRLTVL.

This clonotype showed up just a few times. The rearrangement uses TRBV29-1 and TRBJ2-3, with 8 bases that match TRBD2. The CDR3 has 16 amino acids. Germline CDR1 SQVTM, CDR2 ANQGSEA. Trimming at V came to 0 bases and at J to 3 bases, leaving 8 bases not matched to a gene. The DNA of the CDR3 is TGCAGCGTTGAAGATCTGGATAGCGGGGAAACAGATACGCAGTATTTT. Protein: CSVEDLDSGETDTQYF.

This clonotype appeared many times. CDR3 region: CASSDGQFSYEQYF. The CDR3, as DNA: TGTGCCAGCAGTGATGGGCAGTTCTCCTACGAGCAGTACTTC. The chain employs TRBV2 and TRBJ2-7; D is ambiguous. Trimming pared 3 bases from V and 0 bases from J, leaving 9 bases between. CDR1 is SNHLY, CDR2 FYNNEI, per germline. The CDR3 totals 14 residues.

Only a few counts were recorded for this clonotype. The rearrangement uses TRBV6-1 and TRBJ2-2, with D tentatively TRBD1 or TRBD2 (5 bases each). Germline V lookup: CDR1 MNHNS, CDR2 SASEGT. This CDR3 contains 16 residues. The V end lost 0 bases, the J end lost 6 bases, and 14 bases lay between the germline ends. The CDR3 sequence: CASSEAGRPVPGELFF. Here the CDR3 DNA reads TGTGCCAGCAGTGAAGCGGGACGCCCGGTCCCCGGGGAGCTGTTTTTT.

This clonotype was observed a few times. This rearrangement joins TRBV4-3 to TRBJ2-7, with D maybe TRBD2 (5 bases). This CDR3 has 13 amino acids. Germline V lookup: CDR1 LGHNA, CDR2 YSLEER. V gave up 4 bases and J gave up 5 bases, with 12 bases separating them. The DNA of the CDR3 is TGCGCCAGCAGCCCCGGGGTTTGGAACGAGCAGTACTTC. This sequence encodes CASSPGVWNEQYF.

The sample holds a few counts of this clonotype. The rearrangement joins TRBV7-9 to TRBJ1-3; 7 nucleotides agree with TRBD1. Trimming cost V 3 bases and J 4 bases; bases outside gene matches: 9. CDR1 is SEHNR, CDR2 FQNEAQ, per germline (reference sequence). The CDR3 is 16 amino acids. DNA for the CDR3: TGTGCCAGCAGCTTCCCCCCGCCGACAGGGGGAAACACCATATATTTT. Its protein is CASSFPPPTGGNTIYF.

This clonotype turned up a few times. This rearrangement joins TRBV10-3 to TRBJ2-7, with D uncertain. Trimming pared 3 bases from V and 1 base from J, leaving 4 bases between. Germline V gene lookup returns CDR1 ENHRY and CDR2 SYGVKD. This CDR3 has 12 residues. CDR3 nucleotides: TGTGCCATCAGTGAAGTTTCCTACGAGCAGTACTTC. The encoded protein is CAISEVSYEQYF.

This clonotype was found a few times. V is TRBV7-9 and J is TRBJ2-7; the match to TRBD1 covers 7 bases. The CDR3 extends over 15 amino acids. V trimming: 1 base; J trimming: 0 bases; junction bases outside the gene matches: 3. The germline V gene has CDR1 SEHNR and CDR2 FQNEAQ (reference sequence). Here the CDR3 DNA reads TGTGCCAGCAGCTTAGGACAGGGCCCCTCCTACGAGCAGTACTTC. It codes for CASSLGQGPSYEQYF.

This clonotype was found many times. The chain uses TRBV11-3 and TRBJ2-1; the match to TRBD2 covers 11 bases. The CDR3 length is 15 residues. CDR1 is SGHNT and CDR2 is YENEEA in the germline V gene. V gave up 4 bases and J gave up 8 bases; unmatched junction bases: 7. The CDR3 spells CASSSIAGGLDEQFF. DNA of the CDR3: TGTGCCAGCAGCTCCATAGCGGGGGGGCTCGATGAGCAGTTCTTC.

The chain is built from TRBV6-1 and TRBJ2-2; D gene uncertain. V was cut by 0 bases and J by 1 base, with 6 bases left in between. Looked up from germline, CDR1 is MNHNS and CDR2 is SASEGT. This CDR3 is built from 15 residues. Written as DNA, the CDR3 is TGTGCCAGCAGTGAAGCGCTGGGGAACACCGGGGAGCTGTTTTTT. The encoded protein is CASSEALGNTGELFF.

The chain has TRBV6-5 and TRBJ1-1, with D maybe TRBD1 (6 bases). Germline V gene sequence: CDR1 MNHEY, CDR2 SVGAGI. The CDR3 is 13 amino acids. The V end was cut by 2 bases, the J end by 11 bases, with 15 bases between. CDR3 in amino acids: CASSYGGGPGAFF. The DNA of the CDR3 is TGTGCCAGCAGTTACGGCGGGGGCCCTGGCGCTTTCTTT.

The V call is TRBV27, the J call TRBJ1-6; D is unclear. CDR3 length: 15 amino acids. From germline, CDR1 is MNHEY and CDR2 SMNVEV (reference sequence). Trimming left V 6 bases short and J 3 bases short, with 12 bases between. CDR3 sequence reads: CASSLPGRYNSPLHF. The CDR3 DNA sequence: TGTGCCAGCAGCCTCCCGGGTCGCTATAATTCACCCCTCCACTTT.

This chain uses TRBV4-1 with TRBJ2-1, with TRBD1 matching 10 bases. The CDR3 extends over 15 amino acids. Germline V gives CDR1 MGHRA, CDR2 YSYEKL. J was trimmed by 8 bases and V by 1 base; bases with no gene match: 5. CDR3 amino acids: CASSQGPDRGDEQFF. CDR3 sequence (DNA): TGCGCCAGCAGCCAAGGTCCGGACAGGGGGGATGAGCAGTTCTTC.

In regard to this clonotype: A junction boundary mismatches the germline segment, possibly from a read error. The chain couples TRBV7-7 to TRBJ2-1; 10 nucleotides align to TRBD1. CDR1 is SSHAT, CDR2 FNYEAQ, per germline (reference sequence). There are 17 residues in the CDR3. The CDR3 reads CASSSGQGGSYYNEQFF. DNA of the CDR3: TGTGCTAGCAGCTCAGGACAGGGGGGTTCATACTACAATGAGCAGTTCTTC.

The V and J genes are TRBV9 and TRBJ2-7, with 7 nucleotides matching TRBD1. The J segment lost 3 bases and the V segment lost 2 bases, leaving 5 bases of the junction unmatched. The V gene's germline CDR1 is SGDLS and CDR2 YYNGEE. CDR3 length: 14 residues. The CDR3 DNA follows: TGTGCCAGCAGCGTGACCGGGACAGACTACGAGCAGTACTTC. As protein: CASSVTGTDYEQYF.

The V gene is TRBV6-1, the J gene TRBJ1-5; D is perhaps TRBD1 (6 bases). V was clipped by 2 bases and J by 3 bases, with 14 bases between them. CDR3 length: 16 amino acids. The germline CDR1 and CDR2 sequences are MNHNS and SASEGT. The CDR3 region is CASSESVRGYNQPQHF. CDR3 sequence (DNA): TGTGCCAGCAGTGAAAGCGTCAGGGGCTACAATCAGCCCCAGCATTTT.

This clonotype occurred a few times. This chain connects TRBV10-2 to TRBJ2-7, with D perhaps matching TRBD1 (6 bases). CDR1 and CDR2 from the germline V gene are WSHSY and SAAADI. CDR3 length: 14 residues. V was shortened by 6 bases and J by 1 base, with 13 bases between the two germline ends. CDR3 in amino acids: CASSRQALSYEQYF. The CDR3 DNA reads TGCGCCAGCAGCCGACAGGCCCTATCCTACGAGCAGTACTTC.

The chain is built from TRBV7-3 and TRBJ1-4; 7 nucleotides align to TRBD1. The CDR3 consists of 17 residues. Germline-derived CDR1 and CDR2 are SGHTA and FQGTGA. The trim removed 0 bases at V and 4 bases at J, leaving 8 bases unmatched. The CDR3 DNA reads TGTGCCAGCAGCTTAACCCCCCGCCAGGGGGATAATGAAAAACTGTTTTTT. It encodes CASSLTPRQGDNEKLFF.

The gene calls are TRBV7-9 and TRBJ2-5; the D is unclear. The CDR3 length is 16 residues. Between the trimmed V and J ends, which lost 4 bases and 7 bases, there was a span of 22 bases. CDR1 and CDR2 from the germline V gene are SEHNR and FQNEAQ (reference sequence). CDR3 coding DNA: TGTGCCAGCAGCTCGCCCCAGTGTCCCAACGTCGGGACCCAGTACTTC. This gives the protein CASSSPQCPNVGTQYF.

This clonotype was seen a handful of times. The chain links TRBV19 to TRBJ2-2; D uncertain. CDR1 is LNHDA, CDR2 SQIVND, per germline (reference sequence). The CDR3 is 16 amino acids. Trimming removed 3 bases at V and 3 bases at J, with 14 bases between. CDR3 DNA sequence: TGTGCCAGTAGTATTTTGCCCATCTTCTACACCGGGGAGCTGTTTTTT. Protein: CASSILPIFYTGELFF.

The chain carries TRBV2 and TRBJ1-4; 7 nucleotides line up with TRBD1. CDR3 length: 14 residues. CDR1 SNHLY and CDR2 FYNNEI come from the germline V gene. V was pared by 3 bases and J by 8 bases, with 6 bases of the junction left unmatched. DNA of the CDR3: TGTGCCAGCAGTGATCGGCAGGGGGGAGAAAAACTGTTTTTT. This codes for CASSDRQGGEKLFF.

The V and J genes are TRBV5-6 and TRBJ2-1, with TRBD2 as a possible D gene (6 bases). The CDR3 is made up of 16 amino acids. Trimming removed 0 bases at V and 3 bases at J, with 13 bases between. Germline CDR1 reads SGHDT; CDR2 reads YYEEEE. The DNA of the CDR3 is TGTGCCAGCAGCTTGGCCACTAGCTCCTTCTACAATGAGCAGTTCTTC. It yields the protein CASSLATSSFYNEQFF.